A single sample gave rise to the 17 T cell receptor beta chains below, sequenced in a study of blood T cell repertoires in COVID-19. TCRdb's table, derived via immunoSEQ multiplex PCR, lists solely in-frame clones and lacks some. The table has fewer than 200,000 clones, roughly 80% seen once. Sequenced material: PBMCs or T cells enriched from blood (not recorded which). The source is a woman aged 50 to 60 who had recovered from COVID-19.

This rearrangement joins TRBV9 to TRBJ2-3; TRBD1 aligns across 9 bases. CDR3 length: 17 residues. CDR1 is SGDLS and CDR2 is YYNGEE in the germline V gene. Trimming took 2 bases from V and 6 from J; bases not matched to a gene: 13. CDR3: CASSVAGTGLGVDTQYF. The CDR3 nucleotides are TGTGCCAGCAGCGTCGCCGGGACAGGGCTCGGGGTGGATACGCAGTATTTT.

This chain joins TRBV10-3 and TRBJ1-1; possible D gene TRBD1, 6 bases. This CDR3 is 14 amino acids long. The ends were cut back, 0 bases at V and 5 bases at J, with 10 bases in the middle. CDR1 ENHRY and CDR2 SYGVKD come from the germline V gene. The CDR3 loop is CAISESTGITEAFF. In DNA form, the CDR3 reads TGTGCCATCAGTGAGTCGACAGGAATAACTGAAGCTTTCTTT.

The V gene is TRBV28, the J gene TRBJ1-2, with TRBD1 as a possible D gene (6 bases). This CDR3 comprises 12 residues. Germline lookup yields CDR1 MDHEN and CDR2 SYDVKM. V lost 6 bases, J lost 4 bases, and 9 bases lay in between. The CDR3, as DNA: TGTGCCAGCAGCGGGGGGCCCTATGGCTACACCTTC. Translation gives CASSGGPYGYTF.

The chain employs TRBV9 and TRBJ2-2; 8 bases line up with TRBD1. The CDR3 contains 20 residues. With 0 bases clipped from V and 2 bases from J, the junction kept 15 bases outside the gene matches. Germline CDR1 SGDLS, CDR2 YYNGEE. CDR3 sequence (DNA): TGTGCCAGCAGCGTAGCTAAAGTGGTGTGGCAGGGGGCCAACACCGGGGAGCTGTTTTTT. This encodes CASSVAKVVWQGANTGELFF.

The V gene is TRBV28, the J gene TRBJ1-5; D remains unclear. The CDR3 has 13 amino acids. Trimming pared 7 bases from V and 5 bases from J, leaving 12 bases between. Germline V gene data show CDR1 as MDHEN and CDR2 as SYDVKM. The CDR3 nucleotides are TGTGCCAGCACCCCGTGGCTGGATCAGCCCCAGCATTTT. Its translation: CASTPWLDQPQHF.

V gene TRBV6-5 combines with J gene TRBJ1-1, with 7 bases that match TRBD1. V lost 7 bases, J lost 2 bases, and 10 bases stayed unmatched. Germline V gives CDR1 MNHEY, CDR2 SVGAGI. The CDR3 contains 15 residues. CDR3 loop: CASKRTGTANTEAFF. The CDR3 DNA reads TGTGCCAGCAAGAGAACCGGGACAGCTAACACTGAAGCTTTCTTT.

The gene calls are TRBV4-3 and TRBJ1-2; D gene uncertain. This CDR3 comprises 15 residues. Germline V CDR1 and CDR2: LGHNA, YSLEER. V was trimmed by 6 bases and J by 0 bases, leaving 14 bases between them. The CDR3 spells CASSPFLLANYGYTF. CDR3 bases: TGCGCCAGCAGTCCTTTTCTTTTAGCTAACTATGGCTACACCTTC.

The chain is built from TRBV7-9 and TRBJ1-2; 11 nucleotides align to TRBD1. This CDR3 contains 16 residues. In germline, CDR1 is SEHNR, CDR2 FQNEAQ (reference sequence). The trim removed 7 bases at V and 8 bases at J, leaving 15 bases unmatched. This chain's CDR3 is CASTHESGQGARGYTF. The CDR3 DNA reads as TGTGCCAGCACCCACGAATCAGGACAGGGGGCAAGAGGCTACACCTTC.

The CDR3, as DNA: TGTGCCAGCAGTTTCGCCGCGGGGGCTGGCTACACCTTC. Its protein product is CASSFAAGAGYTF. The chain uses TRBV27 and TRBJ1-2; D is perhaps TRBD1 (6 bases). Germline V gene lookup returns CDR1 MNHEY and CDR2 SMNVEV (reference sequence). This CDR3 is 13 amino acids long. Trimming removed 3 bases from V and 7 bases from J, with 12 bases in between.

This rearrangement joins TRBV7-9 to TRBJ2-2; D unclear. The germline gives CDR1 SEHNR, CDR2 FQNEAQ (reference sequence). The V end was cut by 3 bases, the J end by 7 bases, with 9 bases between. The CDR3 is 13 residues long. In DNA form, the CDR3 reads TGTGCCAGCAGCTTTGGAGCAGACGGGGAGCTGTTTTTT. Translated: CASSFGADGELFF.

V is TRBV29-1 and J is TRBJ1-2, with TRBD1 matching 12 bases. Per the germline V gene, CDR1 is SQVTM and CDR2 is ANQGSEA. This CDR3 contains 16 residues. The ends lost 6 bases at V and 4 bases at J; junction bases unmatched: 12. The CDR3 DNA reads TGCAGCGTAGTCCCGGGACAGGGGGCCGAACTCTATGGCTACACCTTC. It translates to CSVVPGQGAELYGYTF.

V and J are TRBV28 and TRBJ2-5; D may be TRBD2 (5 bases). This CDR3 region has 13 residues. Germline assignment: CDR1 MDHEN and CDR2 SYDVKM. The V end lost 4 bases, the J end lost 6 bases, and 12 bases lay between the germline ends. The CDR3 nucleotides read TGTGCCAGCAGTTCTATACTAGTGAAGACCCAGTACTTC. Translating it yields CASSSILVKTQYF. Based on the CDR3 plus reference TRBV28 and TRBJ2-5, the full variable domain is DVKVTQSSRYLVKRTGEKVFLECVQDMDHENMFWYRQDPGLGLRLIYFSYDVKMKEKGDIPEGYSVSREKKERFSLILESASTNQTSMYLCASSSILVKTQYFGPGTRLLVL.

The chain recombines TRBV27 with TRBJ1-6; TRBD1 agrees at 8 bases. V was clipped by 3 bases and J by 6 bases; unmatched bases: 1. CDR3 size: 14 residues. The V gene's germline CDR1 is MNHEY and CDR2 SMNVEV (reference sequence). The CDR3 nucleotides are TGTGCCAGCAGTTTGACAGGGGTTAATTCACCCCTCCACTTT. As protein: CASSLTGVNSPLHF.

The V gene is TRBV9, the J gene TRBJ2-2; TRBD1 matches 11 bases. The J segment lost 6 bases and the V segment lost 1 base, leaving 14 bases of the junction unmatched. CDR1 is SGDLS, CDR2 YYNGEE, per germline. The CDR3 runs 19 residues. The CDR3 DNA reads TGTGCCAGCAGCGTAAACCCAGTACCGGGACAGGGGGTACCCGGGGAGCTGTTTTTT. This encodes CASSVNPVPGQGVPGELFF.

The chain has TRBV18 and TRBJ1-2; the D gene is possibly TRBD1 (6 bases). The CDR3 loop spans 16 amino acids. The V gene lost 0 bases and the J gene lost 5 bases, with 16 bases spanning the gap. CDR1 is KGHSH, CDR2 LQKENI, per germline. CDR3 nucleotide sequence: TGTGCCAGCTCACCACCGACTGGCAGGGGAGAGTATGGCTACACCTTC. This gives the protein CASSPPTGRGEYGYTF.

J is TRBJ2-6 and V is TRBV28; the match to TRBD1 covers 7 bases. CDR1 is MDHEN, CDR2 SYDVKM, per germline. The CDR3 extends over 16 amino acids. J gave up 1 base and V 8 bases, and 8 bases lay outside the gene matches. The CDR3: CASLDRDFSGANVLTF. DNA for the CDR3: TGTGCCAGCTTAGACAGGGATTTTTCTGGGGCCAACGTCCTGACTTTC.

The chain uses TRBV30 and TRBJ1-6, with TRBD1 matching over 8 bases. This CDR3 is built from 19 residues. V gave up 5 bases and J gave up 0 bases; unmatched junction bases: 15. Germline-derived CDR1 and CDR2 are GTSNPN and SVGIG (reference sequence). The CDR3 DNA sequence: TGTGCCTGGGGCCCCCGGACAGGGTTGCGTAGCTCCTATAATTCACCCCTCCACTTT. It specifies CAWGPRTGLRSSYNSPLHF.